This TCR beta chain derives from a study of blood T cell repertoires in COVID-19. Study-level background: There were acute and convalescent COVID-19 samples, and they came from the United States, Italy and Spain. PBMCs, B-cell-depleted T cells, or T cells were the source of the cDNA or gDNA that made up the material.

Original data processing: Amplification of reference gene primers provided the estimated nucleated cell counts. The assay was immunoSEQ multiplex PCR, and TCRdb's table has in-frame clones only and misses some. The V and J calls and clone size are taken from that table; D and trimming were inferred from the DNA. The table has hundreds of thousands of clones, nearly 90% seen once; the top ten hold around 1.9%. This CDR3 has 15 residues. Deletions cut 6 bases from V and 2 bases from J, with 15 bases between. Germline CDR1 SGHDT, CDR2 YYEEEE. Patients at the Seattle site were enrolled during active infection and followed longitudinally.

Sequencing was performed on peripheral blood. This chain connects TRBV5-6 to TRBJ1-5; D not certain. This sequence was found in a woman in her 30s with COVID-19, enrolled during active disease. CDR3 coding DNA: TGTGCCAGCACCCGTTACTCGATAGGCAATCAGCCCCAGCATTTT. Protein product: CASTRYSIGNQPQHF.